The 22 T cell receptor beta chains below come from one sample, sequenced in a study of glioma-infiltrating T cells after dendritic cell vaccination. The table came from immunoSEQ multiplex PCR; TCRdb's copy has only in-frame clones and leaves some out. In the table there are about 73,000 clones, approximately 80% of which are singletons. The starting material was blood, obtained before dendritic cell vaccination. The receptors were sampled from a human donor with glioblastoma.

The chain links TRBV2 to TRBJ2-5; D may be TRBD1 (5 bases). V was pared by 5 bases and J by 2 bases, with 15 bases between. The CDR3 contains 15 residues. Germline values: CDR1 SNHLY, CDR2 FYNNEI. The CDR3 loop is CASSIRGGFQETQYF. CDR3 coding DNA: TGTGCCAGCAGTATAAGGGGCGGTTTTCAAGAGACCCAGTACTTC.

The chain is built from TRBV5-4 and TRBJ1-1; D is possibly TRBD1 (6 bases). The CDR3 runs to 14 residues. Germline values: CDR1 SGHNT, CDR2 YYREEE (reference sequence). Trimming stripped 0 bases from V and 1 base from J, with 7 bases between. CDR3 coding DNA: TGTGCCAGCAGCTTGGGACAGGCGAACACTGAAGCTTTCTTT. Its protein product is CASSLGQANTEAFF.

This rearrangement joins TRBV19 to TRBJ2-5, with 7 bases fitting TRBD1. The CDR3 totals 13 residues. Germline V lookup: CDR1 LNHDA, CDR2 SQIVND (reference sequence). Unmatched junction bases numbered 4, after V lost 9 bases and J lost 0 bases. CDR3 residues: CASTGDNQETQYF. In DNA, the CDR3 is TGTGCCAGCACAGGGGATAACCAAGAGACCCAGTACTTC.

V is TRBV5-6 and J is TRBJ1-2; maybe TRBD1 (5 bases). V lost 1 base and J 7 bases, leaving 14 bases between the germline ends. The CDR3 consists of 14 residues. Germline assignment: CDR1 SGHDT and CDR2 YYEEEE. The CDR3 bases are TGTGCCAGCAGCTTGCCGGACACCCACTCTGGCTACACCTTC. Protein sequence: CASSLPDTHSGYTF.

The chain is built from TRBV6-1 and TRBJ1-5; D might be TRBD1 (6 bases). Per germline, CDR1 MNHNS and CDR2 SASEGT. The CDR3 is 15 residues long. Trimming took 4 bases from V and 1 from J, leaving 11 bases between them. The CDR3 DNA reads as TGTGCCAGCAGTGTTAAGGGGGACAGCAATCAGCCCCAGCATTTT. This codes for CASSVKGDSNQPQHF.

The chain combines TRBV27 with TRBJ1-5; 7 positions agree with TRBD1. The ends lost 7 bases at V and 7 bases at J; junction bases unmatched: 4. This CDR3 contains 12 residues. Germline V gives CDR1 MNHEY, CDR2 SMNVEV (reference sequence). As DNA, the CDR3 is TGTGCCAGCAAGGTAGGGGGCCAGCCCCAGCATTTT. Translating it yields CASKVGGQPQHF.

The genes are TRBV4-1 and TRBJ2-1; 9 bases map to TRBD2. Trimming at V came to 0 bases and at J to 3 bases, leaving 6 bases not matched to a gene. This CDR3 region has 17 residues. Germline assignment: CDR1 MGHRA and CDR2 YSYEKL. As DNA, the CDR3 is TGCGCCAGCAGCCAAGATCGGGCTAGCGGGGTCTACAATGAGCAGTTCTTC. Protein sequence: CASSQDRASGVYNEQFF.

The rearrangement uses TRBV6-5 and TRBJ1-1, with a weak D call TRBD1 (5 bases). The V gene's germline CDR1 is MNHEY and CDR2 SVGAGI. The CDR3 has 15 amino acids. V gave up 7 bases and J gave up 1 base, with 16 bases separating them. The CDR3 DNA reads TGTGCCAGCAAGACAGTTGGCTCTTCGAACACTGAAGCTTTCTTT. This sequence encodes CASKTVGSSNTEAFF.

The chain has TRBV5-1 and TRBJ2-5; 8 bases fit TRBD2. CDR1 and CDR2 from the germline V gene are SGHRS and YFSETQ. With V trimmed by 4 bases and J by 1 base, 3 bases remained unmatched. The CDR3 has 14 residues. CDR3 nucleotides: TGCGCCAGCAGCGGGGCGGGGGGCCAAGAGACCCAGTACTTC. Translating gives CASSGAGGQETQYF. Looking up the rest from reference TRBV5-1 and TRBJ2-5 gives the full variable domain: KAGVTQTPRYLIKTRGQQVTLSCSPISGHRSVSWYQQTPGQGLQFLFEYFSETQRNKGNFPGRFSGRQFSNSRSEMNVSTLELGDSALYLCASSGAGGQETQYFGPGTRLLVL.

As to this clone: Other DNA sequences in the sample encode the same CDR3. The chain recombines TRBV18 with TRBJ1-1, with TRBD1 matching over 10 bases. V dropped 5 bases and J dropped 3; count of bases not matched to a gene: 3. The CDR3 sequence is 14 residues long. Germline V CDR1 and CDR2: KGHSH, LQKENI. The CDR3 spells CASSDGQGDTEAFF. The CDR3 DNA reads TGTGCCAGCTCAGACGGACAGGGGGACACTGAAGCTTTCTTT.

V usage is TRBV9 and J usage is TRBJ2-3, with TRBD2 matching over 7 bases. The CDR3 totals 17 residues. Germline lookup yields CDR1 SGDLS and CDR2 YYNGEE. With 4 bases clipped from V and 2 bases from J, the junction kept 13 bases outside the gene matches. The CDR3 reads CASSHSPGGRATDTQYF. The CDR3 bases are TGTGCCAGCAGCCACTCCCCCGGCGGGAGAGCCACAGATACGCAGTATTTT. The full variable domain, rest sourced from reference TRBV9 and TRBJ2-3, is DSGVTQTPKHLITATGQRVTLRCSPRSGDLSVYWYQQSLDQGLQFLIQYYNGEERAKGNILERFSAQQFPDLHSELNLSSLELGDSALYFCASSHSPGGRATDTQYFGPGTRLTVL.

The chain employs TRBV6-5 and TRBJ2-3; no clear D. This CDR3 has 14 amino acids. Trimming removed 0 bases from V and 0 bases from J, with 4 bases in between. Germline-derived CDR1 and CDR2 are MNHEY and SVGAGI. Here the CDR3 DNA reads TGTGCCAGCAGTTACTCGGGCAGCACAGATACGCAGTATTTT. This sequence encodes CASSYSGSTDTQYF.

The chain recombines TRBV2 with TRBJ1-6; tentative D call: TRBD1 (5 bases). The CDR3 totals 14 residues. Trimming pared 9 bases from V and 6 bases from J, leaving 15 bases between. Germline V CDR1 and CDR2: SNHLY, FYNNEI. CDR3 sequence (DNA): TGTGCCAGGGGGGGGATAGACGGTAATTCACCCCTCCACTTT. It encodes CARGGIDGNSPLHF.

The chain recombines TRBV6-6 with TRBJ2-2; D may be TRBD2 (7 bases). The germline V gene encodes CDR1 MNHNY and CDR2 SVGAGI (reference sequence). CDR3 length equals 16 residues. Deletions cut 8 bases from V and 3 bases from J, with 19 bases between. CDR3: CASGPGGRGYTGELFF. The CDR3 DNA is TGTGCCAGCGGCCCTGGGGGGAGGGGGTACACCGGGGAGCTGTTTTTT.

V usage is TRBV2 and J usage is TRBJ2-3, with 7 bases matching TRBD2. Trimming cost V 7 bases and J 0 bases; bases outside gene matches: 13. Germline CDR1 is SNHLY and CDR2 is FYNNEI. The CDR3 has 17 amino acids. CDR3 loop: CASTRQRLASSTDTQYF. CDR3 DNA sequence: TGTGCCAGCACCCGACAAAGACTAGCTTCTAGCACAGATACGCAGTATTTT.

The J gene is TRBJ2-7, the V gene TRBV5-1, with D possibly matching TRBD2 (5 bases). This CDR3 spans 15 amino acids. V shed 2 bases and J shed 4 bases, with 16 bases lying between them. Germline values: CDR1 SGHRS, CDR2 YFSETQ. The CDR3, as DNA: TGCGCCAGCAGCTTCTCGTTCCTCTCGGGATACGAGCAGTACTTC. It specifies CASSFSFLSGYEQYF. The entire variable domain, with the rest obtained from reference TRBV5-1 and TRBJ2-7, is as follows: KAGVTQTPRYLIKTRGQQVTLSCSPISGHRSVSWYQQTPGQGLQFLFEYFSETQRNKGNFPGRFSGRQFSNSRSEMNVSTLELGDSALYLCASSFSFLSGYEQYFGPGTRLTVT.

The chain joins TRBV7-9 to TRBJ1-2, with 7 bases fitting TRBD1. Trimming took 0 bases from V and 3 from J; bases not matched to a gene: 1. Germline CDR1 SEHNR, CDR2 FQNEAQ (reference sequence). The CDR3 consists of 14 residues. CDR3 in amino acids: CASSLAGGDYGYTF. DNA of the CDR3: TGTGCCAGCAGCTTAGCAGGGGGCGACTATGGCTACACCTTC.

The CDR3 protein is CASSYREEGPYEQYF. CDR3 sequence (DNA): TGTGCCAGCAGTTACCGGGAGGAGGGGCCCTACGAGCAGTACTTC. This chain joins TRBV27 and TRBJ2-7; 7 bases align to TRBD2. The germline V gene encodes CDR1 MNHEY and CDR2 SMNVEV (reference sequence). V lost 4 bases to trimming and J lost 2 bases; unmatched junction nucleotides: 8. The CDR3 runs to 15 residues.

As DNA, the CDR3 is TGTGCCAGCCGAAACCGCCGGGGGGCCGGAAGGAACGAGCAGTACTTC. The encoded protein is CASRNRRGAGRNEQYF. The chain combines TRBV13 with TRBJ2-7; tentative D call: TRBD2 (7 bases). V dropped 8 bases and J dropped 5 bases, with 25 bases sitting between them. CDR1 and CDR2 from the germline V gene are PRHDT and FYEKMQ (reference sequence). The CDR3 has 16 amino acids.

J is TRBJ2-7 and V is TRBV27; 11 bases agree with TRBD1. Germline loops: CDR1 MNHEY, CDR2 SMNVEV (reference sequence). The trim removed 3 bases at V and 3 bases at J, leaving 4 bases unmatched. CDR3 size: 15 residues. This CDR3 is CASSFWGQGVYEQYF. The CDR3 coding sequence is TGTGCCAGCAGTTTTTGGGGACAGGGGGTCTACGAGCAGTACTTC.

The V gene is TRBV2, the J gene TRBJ1-5; possibly TRBD1 for D (6 bases). V was clipped by 4 bases and J by 5 bases, with 12 bases between them. The CDR3 has 14 amino acids. Germline values: CDR1 SNHLY, CDR2 FYNNEI. The chain's CDR3 is CASSVRGGHQPQHF. The CDR3 DNA sequence: TGTGCCAGCAGTGTCCGGGGGGGGCATCAGCCCCAGCATTTT.

The rearrangement joins TRBV6-1 to TRBJ1-4; no clear D. In germline, CDR1 is MNHNS, CDR2 SASEGT. This CDR3 spans 12 amino acids. V lost 2 bases and J lost 10, with 8 bases in between. CDR3: CASSELSAKLFF. The CDR3 DNA follows: TGTGCCAGCAGTGAATTGAGTGCAAAACTGTTTTTT.